This entry lists 11 T cell receptor beta chains sequenced from one sample in a study of identical twins. TCRdb reanalysed the 5' RACE reads using MiXCR and keeps one entry per CDR3 protein. The profile shows some 730,000 distinct CDR3 sequences, around a sixth of them singletons. The data also belong to a second study, concerning T cells expressing NK-cell markers.

Sequenced sample: PBMCs. Receptor source: a woman aged 18-35 years in good health.

Only a few counts were recorded for this clonotype. The V gene is TRBV15, the J gene TRBJ2-1; D is unclear. The CDR3 contains 15 residues. Germline CDR1 and CDR2: LNHNV and YYDKDF (reference sequence). V was clipped by 0 bases and J by 0 bases, with 6 bases between them. In DNA form, the CDR3 reads TGTGCCACCAGCAGAGAGTCCGTCTCCTACAATGAGCAGTTCTTC. Encoded protein: CATSRESVSYNEQFF.

The chain combines TRBV12-3 or TRBV12-4 with TRBJ1-4, with D hard to call. There are 15 residues in the CDR3. V was cut by 8 bases and J by 11 bases, with 24 bases left in between. In DNA form, the CDR3 reads TGTGCCAGCGGGGTTCTGGCGCCCTCCGTTATGAAACTGTTTTTT. Residues: CASGVLAPSVMKLFF.

V gene TRBV7-9 combines with J gene TRBJ1-2; TRBD1 matches 9 bases. With V trimmed by 5 bases and J by 6 bases, 4 bases remained unmatched. This CDR3 region has 13 residues. The germline V gene has CDR1 SEHNR and CDR2 FQNEAQ (reference sequence). Written as DNA, the CDR3 is TGTGCCAGCAGCGCGGGACAGGGCCATGGCTACACCTTC. Protein product: CASSAGQGHGYTF.

In its sample, this clonotype was seen many times. The chain employs TRBV6-2 or TRBV6-3 and TRBJ1-5; D not certain. Germline CDR1 MNHEY, CDR2 SVGEGT. Trimming pared 9 bases from V and 7 bases from J, leaving 10 bases between. This CDR3 comprises 11 residues. The CDR3 is CASATGQPQHF. For the CDR3, the DNA is TGTGCCAGTGCGACGGGGCAGCCCCAGCATTTT.

The chain is built from TRBV7-9 and TRBJ2-3, with 10 bases that match TRBD2. The CDR3 length is 15 residues. Looked up from germline, CDR1 is SEHNR and CDR2 is FQNEAQ (reference sequence). J was trimmed by 6 bases and V by 5 bases; bases with no gene match: 8. In DNA, the CDR3 is TGTGCCAGCAGCGTACTAGCGGGGAGTTGGGATACGCAGTATTTT. Translated: CASSVLAGSWDTQYF.

This chain uses TRBV5-1 with TRBJ2-5; 8 nucleotides agree with TRBD1. V shed 2 bases and J 5 bases; nucleotides not matched to a gene: 5. Germline CDR1 is SGHRS and CDR2 is YFSETQ. This CDR3 region has 14 residues. In DNA, the CDR3 is TGCGCCAGCAGCTTCCACAGGGGGAAGGAGACCCAGTACTTC. Translation: CASSFHRGKETQYF.

The rearrangement joins TRBV5-1 to TRBJ1-4; possible D gene TRBD1, 5 bases. CDR3 length: 11 residues. CDR1 and CDR2 from the germline V gene are SGHRS and YFSETQ. Deletions cut 5 bases from V and 11 bases from J, with 10 bases between. In nucleotides, the CDR3 is TGCGCCAGCAGACTGCAGGGTAAACTGTTTTTT. Its translation is CASRLQGKLFF.

The chain carries TRBV7-2 and TRBJ2-6; D not certain. With 2 bases removed from V and 4 bases from J, the gap between germline ends came to 6 bases. The length of the CDR3 is 14 residues. Germline CDR1 SGHTA, CDR2 FQGNSA. CDR3 amino acids: CASSLSGGANVLTF. DNA of the CDR3: TGTGCCAGCAGCTTATCGGGCGGGGCCAACGTCCTGACTTTC.

The chain uses TRBV11-2 and TRBJ2-1, with a weak D call TRBD1 (6 bases). The CDR3 spans 16 residues. Germline loops: CDR1 SGHAT, CDR2 FQNNGV. The V and J ends lost 3 bases and 7 bases respectively, with 19 bases between them. The DNA for the CDR3 is TGTGCCAGCAGCTTTGGGCCCGGACAGCTTTGGAATGAGCAGTTCTTC. It encodes CASSFGPGQLWNEQFF.

The chain joins TRBV6-2 or TRBV6-3 to TRBJ2-1, with D possibly TRBD2 on 5 matching bases. Germline V gives CDR1 MNHEY, CDR2 SVGEGT. V gave up 2 bases and J gave up 3 bases, with 11 bases separating them. This CDR3 contains 15 residues. Written as DNA, the CDR3 is TGTGCCAGCAGTTACCCTGGACTTATCTACAATGAGCAGTTCTTC. Its translation is CASSYPGLIYNEQFF.

This clonotype occurred many times. This chain links TRBV12-3 or TRBV12-4 with TRBJ2-7; D is perhaps TRBD1 (5 bases). V was shortened by 2 bases and J by 6 bases, with 14 bases between the two germline ends. This CDR3 region has 14 residues. The CDR3 is CASSLIGRASEQYF. The CDR3 DNA follows: TGTGCCAGCAGTTTAATCGGCAGGGCTTCCGAGCAGTACTTC.